At least ten counts were recorded for the clone carrying this T cell receptor beta chain. Antigen: not known. Via MiXCR, TCRdb re-called the 5' RACE reads, giving one row per CDR3 protein. The sample includes 40,000 or so distinct CDR3 sequences, 6.6% of them seen just once. The data stem from a study of T-cell memory formation after mild COVID-19. Findings and caveats of the study: Among CD4+ contracting clones, most were CM and EM, and CD8+ ones EMRA.

The specimen was PBMCs or a T cell subset sorted from them (not recorded which). The source of this sequence is an adult who had mild COVID-19 (a few samples of this study predate the infection). Cell type and time point are not known.

The CDR3 protein is CASRRGEAPEAFF. For the CDR3, the DNA is TGTGCCAGCAGGAGGGGGGAAGCCCCTGAAGCTTTCTTT. The J gene is TRBJ1-1, the V gene TRBV2; D is possibly TRBD1 (6 bases). Germline CDR1 and CDR2: SNHLY and FYNNEI. Trimming removed 6 bases at V and 6 bases at J, with 14 bases between. CDR3 length: 13 amino acids.